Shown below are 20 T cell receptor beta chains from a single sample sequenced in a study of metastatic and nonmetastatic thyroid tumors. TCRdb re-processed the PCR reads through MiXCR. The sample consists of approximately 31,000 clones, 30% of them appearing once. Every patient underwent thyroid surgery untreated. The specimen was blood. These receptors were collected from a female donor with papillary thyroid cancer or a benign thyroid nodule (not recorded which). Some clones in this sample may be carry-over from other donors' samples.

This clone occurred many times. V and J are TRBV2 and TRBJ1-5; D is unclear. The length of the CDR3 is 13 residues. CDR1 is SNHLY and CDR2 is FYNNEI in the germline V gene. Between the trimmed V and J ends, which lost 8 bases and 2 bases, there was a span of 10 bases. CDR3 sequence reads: CASGLFGNQPQHF. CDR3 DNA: TGTGCCAGCGGTTTATTCGGCAATCAGCCCCAGCATTTT.

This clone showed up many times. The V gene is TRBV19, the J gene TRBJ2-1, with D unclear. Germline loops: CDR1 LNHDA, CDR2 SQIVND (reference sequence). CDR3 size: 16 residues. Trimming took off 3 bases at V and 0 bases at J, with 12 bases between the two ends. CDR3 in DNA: TGTGCCAGTAGTATTCTAGTATCCCCCTCCTACAATGAGCAGTTCTTC. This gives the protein CASSILVSPSYNEQFF.

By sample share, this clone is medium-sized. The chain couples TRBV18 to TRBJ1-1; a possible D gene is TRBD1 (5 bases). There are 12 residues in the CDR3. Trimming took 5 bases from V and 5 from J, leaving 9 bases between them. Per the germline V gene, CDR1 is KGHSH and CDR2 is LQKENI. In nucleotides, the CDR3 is TGTGCCAGCTCAGCCTACAGGACTGAAGCTTTCTTT. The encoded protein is CASSAYRTEAFF.

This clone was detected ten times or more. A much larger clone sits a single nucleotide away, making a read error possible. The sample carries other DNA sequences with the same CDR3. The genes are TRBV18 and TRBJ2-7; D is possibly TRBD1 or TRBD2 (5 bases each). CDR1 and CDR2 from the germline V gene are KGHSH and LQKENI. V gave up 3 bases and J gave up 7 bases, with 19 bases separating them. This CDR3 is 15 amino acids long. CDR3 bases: TGTGCCAGCTCACCCGGGACCCGTTGGGGATATGAGCAGTACTTC. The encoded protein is CASSPGTRWGYEQYF.

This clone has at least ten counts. CDR3 in amino acids: CSASPGIEAFF. In DNA form, the CDR3 reads TGCAGTGCCTCCCCTGGGATAGAAGCTTTCTTT. This chain connects TRBV20-1 to TRBJ1-1; the D is unclear. The V gene's germline CDR1 is DFQATT and CDR2 SNEGSKA (reference sequence). V lost 6 bases to trimming and J lost 8 bases, with 13 bases between them. The CDR3 spans 11 residues.

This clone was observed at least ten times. The CDR3 reads CASSLTVNTEAFF. The CDR3 nucleotides are TGTGCCAGCAGCTTAACGGTGAACACTGAAGCTTTCTTT. The V gene is TRBV7-3, the J gene TRBJ1-1; D is ambiguous. This CDR3 contains 13 residues. The V gene's germline CDR1 is SGHTA and CDR2 FQGTGA. The V gene lost 0 bases and the J gene lost 0 bases, with 2 bases spanning the gap.

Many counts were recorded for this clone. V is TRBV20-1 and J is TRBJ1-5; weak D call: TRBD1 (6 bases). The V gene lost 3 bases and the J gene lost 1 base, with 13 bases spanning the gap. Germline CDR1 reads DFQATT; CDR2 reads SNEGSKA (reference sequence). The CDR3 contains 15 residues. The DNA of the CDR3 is TGCAGTGCTAGTAGCAGGGGCCAAAGCAATCAGCCCCAGCATTTT. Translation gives CSASSRGQSNQPQHF.

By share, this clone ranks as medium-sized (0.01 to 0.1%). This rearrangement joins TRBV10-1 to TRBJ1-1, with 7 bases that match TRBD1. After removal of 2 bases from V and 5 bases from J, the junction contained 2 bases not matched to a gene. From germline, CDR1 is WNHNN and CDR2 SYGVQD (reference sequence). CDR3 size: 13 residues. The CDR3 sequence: CASSETGATEAFF. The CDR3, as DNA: TGCGCCAGCAGTGAGACAGGGGCGACTGAAGCTTTCTTT.

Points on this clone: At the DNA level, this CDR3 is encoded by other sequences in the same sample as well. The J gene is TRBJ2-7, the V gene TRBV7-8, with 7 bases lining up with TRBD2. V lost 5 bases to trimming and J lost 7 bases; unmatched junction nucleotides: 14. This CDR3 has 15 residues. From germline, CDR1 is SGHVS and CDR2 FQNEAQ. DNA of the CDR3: TGTGCCAGCAGCCTGGGGGGGACTGGGGCTCGTGAGCAGTACTTC. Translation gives CASSLGGTGAREQYF.

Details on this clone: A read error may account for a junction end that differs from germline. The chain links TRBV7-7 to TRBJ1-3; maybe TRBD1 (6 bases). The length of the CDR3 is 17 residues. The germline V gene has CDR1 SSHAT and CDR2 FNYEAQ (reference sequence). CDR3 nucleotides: TGTGCTAGCAGCACAGGGAGAGAAAGGAGCTCTGGAAACACCATATATTTT. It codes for CASSTGRERSSGNTIYF.

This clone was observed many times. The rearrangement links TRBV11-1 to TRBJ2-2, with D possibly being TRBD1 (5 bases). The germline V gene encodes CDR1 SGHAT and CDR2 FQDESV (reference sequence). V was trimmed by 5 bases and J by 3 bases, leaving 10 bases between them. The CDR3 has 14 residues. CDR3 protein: CASSARDYTGELFF. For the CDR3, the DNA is TGTGCCAGCAGCGCCAGGGATTACACCGGGGAGCTGTTTTTT. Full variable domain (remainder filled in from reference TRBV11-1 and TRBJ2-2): EAEVAQSPRYKITEKSQAVAFWCDPISGHATLYWYRQILGQGPELLVQFQDESVVDDSQLPKDRFSAERLKGVDSTLKIQPAELGDSAMYLCASSARDYTGELFFGEGSRLTVL.

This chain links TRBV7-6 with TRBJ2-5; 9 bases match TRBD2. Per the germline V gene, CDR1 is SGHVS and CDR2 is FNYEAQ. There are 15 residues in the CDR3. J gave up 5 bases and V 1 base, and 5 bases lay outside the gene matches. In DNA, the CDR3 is TGTGCCAGCAGCTTAGGGTTGGCGGGGGGGGAGACCCAGTACTTC. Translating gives CASSLGLAGGETQYF.

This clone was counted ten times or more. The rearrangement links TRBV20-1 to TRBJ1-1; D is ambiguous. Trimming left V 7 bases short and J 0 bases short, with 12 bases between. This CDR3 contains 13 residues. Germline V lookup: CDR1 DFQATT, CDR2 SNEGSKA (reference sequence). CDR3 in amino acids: CSVNSLLNTEAFF. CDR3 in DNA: TGCAGTGTTAACAGCCTTTTGAACACTGAAGCTTTCTTT.

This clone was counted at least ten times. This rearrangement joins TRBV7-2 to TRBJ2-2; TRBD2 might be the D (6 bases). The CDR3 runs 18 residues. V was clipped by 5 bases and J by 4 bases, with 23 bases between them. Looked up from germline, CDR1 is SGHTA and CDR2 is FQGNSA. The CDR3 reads CASSNRPRRRDLTGELFF. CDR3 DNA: TGTGCCAGCAGCAACCGTCCGCGGCGGCGGGATCTCACCGGGGAGCTGTTTTTT.

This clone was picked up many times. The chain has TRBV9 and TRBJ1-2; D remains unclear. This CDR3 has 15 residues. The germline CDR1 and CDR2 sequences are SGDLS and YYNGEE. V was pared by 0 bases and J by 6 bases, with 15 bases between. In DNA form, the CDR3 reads TGTGCCAGCAGCGTAGACAGTTACGGAAACCATGGCTACACCTTC. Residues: CASSVDSYGNHGYTF.

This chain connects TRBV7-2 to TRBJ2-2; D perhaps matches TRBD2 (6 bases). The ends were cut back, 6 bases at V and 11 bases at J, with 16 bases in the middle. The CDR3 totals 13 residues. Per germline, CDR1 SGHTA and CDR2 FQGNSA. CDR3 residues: CASRRWREPELFF. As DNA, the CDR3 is TGTGCCAGCAGACGGTGGAGGGAGCCCGAGCTGTTTTTT.

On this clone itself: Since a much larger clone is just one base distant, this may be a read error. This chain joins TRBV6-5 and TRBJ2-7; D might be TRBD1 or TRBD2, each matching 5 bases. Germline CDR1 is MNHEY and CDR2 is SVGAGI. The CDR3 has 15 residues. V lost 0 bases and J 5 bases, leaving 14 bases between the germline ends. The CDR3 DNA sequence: TGTGCCAGCAGTTACTCGATCGTGGTGGGACACGAGCAGTACTTC. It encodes CASSYSIVVGHEQYF.

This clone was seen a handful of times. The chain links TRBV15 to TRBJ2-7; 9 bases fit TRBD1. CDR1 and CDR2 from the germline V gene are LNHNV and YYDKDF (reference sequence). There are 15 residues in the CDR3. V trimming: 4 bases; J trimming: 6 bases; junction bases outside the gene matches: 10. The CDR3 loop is CATSIEQGAPREQYF. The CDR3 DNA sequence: TGTGCCACCAGCATCGAACAGGGGGCGCCGCGCGAGCAGTACTTC.

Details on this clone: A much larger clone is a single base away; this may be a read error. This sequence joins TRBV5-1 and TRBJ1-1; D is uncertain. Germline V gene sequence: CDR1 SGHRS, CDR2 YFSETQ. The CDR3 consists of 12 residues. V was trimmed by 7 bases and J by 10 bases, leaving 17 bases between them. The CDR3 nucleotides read TGCGCCAGCGGGAACTGGGCGGCTGGAGCTTTCTTT. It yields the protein CASGNWAAGAFF.

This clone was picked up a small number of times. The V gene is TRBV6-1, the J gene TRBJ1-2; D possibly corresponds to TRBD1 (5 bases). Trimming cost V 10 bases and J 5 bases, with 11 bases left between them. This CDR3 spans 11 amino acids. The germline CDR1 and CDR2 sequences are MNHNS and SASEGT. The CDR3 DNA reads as TGTGCCACCTCCGGGGGTTATGGCTACACCTTC. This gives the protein CATSGGYGYTF.